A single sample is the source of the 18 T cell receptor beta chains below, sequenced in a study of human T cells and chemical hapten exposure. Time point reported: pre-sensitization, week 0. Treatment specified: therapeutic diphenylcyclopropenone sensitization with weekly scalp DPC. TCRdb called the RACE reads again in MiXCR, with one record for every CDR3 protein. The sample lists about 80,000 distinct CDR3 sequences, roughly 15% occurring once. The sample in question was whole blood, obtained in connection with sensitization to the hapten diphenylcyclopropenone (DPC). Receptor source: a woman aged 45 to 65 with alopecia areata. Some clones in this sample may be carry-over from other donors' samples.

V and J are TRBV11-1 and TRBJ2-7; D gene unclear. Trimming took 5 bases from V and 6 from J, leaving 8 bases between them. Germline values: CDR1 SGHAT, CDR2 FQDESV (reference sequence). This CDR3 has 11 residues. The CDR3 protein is CASSRSSEQYF. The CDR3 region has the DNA TGTGCCAGCAGCAGGAGCTCCGAGCAGTACTTC.

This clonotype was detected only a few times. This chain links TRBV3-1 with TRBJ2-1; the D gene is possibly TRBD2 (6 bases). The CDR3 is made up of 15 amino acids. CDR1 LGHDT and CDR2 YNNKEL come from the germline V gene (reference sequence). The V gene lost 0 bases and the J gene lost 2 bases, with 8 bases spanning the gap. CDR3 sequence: CASSQDAGPYNEQFF. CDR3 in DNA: TGTGCCAGCAGCCAAGACGCGGGGCCCTACAATGAGCAGTTCTTC.

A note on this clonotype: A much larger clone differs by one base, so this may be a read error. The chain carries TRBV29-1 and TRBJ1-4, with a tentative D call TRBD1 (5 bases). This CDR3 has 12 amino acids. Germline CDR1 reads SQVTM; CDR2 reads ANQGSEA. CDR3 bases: TGCAGTTTCCAGGGAGCTAGTGAAAAACTGTTTTTT. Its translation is CSFQGASEKLFF.

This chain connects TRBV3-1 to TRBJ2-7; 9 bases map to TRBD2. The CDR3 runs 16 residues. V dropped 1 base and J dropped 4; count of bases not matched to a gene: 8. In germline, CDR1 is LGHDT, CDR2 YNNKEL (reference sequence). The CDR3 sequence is CASSQGKPSGIYEQYF. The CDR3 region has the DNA TGTGCCAGCAGCCAAGGGAAGCCTAGCGGGATATACGAGCAGTACTTC.

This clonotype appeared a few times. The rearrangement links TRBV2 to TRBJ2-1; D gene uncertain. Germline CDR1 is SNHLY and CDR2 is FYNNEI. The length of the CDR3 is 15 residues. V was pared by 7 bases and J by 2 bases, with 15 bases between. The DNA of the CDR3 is TGTGCCAGCATCTTCAGCCGGTCAGCCTACAATGAGCAGTTCTTC. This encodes CASIFSRSAYNEQFF.

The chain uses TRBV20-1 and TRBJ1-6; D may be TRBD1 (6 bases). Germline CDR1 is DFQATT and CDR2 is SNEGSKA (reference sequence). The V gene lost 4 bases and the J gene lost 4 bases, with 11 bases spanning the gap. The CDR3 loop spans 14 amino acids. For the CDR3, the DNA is TGCAGTGCTATTCGGGGGCCTTATAATTCACCCCTCCACTTT. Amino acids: CSAIRGPYNSPLHF.

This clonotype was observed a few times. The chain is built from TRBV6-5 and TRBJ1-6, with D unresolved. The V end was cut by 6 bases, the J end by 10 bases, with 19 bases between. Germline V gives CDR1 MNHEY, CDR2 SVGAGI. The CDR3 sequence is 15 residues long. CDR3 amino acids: CASSPGPVLLSPLHF. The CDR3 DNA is TGTGCCAGCAGCCCTGGCCCCGTTCTCTTATCACCCCTCCACTTT.

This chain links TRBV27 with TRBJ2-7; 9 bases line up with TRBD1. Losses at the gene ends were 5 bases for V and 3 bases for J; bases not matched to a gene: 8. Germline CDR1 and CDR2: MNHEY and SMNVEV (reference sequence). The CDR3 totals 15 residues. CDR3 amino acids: CASSHNRGHGYEQYF. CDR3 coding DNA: TGTGCCAGCAGTCACAACAGGGGGCACGGCTACGAGCAGTACTTC.

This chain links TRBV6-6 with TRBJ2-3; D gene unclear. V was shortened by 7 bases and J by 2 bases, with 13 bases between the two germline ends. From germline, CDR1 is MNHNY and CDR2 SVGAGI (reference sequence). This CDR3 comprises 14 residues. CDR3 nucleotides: TGTGCCAGCATTAGTACTCAGATCACAGATACGCAGTATTTT. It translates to CASISTQITDTQYF.

The CDR3 region is CASSWSHQGMTGELFF. CDR3 nucleotides: TGTGCCAGCAGTTGGTCACACCAGGGTATGACCGGGGAGCTGTTTTTT. The V and J genes are TRBV12-3 or TRBV12-4 and TRBJ2-2; perhaps TRBD1 as D (5 bases). The V end was cut by 4 bases, the J end by 5 bases, with 17 bases between. The CDR3 spans 16 residues.

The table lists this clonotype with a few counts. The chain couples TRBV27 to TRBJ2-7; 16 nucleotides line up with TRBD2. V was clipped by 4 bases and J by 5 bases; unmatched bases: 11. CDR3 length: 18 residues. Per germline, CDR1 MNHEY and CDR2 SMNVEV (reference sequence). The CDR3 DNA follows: TGTGCCAGCAGTTCGGGACTAGCGGGAGGGCCGATAAGGGACGAGCAGTACTTC. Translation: CASSSGLAGGPIRDEQYF.

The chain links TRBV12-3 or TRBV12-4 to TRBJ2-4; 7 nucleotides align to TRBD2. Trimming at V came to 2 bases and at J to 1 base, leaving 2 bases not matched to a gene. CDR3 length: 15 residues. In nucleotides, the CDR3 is TGTGCCAGCAGTTTAACGGGAGGTGCCAAAAACATTCAGTACTTC. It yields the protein CASSLTGGAKNIQYF.

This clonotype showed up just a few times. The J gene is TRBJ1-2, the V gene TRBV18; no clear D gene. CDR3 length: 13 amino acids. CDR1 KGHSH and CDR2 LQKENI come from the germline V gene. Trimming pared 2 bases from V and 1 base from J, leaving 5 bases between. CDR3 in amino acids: CASSPGLNYGYTF. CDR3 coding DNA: TGTGCCAGCTCACCAGGGCTTAACTATGGCTACACCTTC.

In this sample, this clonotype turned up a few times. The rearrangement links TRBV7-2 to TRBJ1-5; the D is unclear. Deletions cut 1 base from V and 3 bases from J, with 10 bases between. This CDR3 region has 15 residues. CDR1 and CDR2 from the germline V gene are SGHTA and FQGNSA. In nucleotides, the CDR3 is TGTGCCAGCAGCTTAGGCAGGTGGGACAATCAGCCCCAGCATTTT. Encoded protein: CASSLGRWDNQPQHF.

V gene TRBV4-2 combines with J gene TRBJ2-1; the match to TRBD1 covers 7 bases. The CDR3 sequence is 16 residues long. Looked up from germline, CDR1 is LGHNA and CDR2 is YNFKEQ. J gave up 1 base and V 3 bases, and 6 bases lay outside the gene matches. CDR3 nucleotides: TGTGCCAGCAGCCAGGAACCGGGACAGTCCTACAATGAGCAGTTCTTC. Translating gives CASSQEPGQSYNEQFF.

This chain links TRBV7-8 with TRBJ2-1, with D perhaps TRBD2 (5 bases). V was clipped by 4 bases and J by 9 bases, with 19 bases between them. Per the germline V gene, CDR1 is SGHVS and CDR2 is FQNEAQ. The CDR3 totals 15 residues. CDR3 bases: TGTGCCAGCAGCTCCTCCGGACTCTTGCAGACTGAGCAGTTCTTC. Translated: CASSSSGLLQTEQFF. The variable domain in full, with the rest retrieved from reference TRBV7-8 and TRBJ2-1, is GAGVSQSPRYKVAKRGQDVALRCDPISGHVSLFWYQQALGQGPEFLTYFQNEAQLDKSGLPSDRFFAERPEGSVSTLKIQRTQQEDSAVYLCASSSSGLLQTEQFFGPGTRLTVL.

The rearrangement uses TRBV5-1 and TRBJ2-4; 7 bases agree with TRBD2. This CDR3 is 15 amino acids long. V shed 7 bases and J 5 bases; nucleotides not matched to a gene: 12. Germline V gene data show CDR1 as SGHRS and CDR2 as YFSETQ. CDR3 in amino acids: CASSPPSSGENIQYF. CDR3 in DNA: TGCGCCAGCTCCCCGCCCTCTAGCGGCGAAAACATTCAGTACTTC.

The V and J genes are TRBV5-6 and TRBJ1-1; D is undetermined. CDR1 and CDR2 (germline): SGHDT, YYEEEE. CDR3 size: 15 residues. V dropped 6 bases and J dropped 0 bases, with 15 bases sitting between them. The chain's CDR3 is CASTQAAVMNTEAFF. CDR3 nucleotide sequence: TGTGCCAGCACCCAAGCGGCGGTAATGAACACTGAAGCTTTCTTT.